The rows below give T cell receptor beta chains drawn from one sample of a study of radiotherapy plus CTLA-4 blockade in lung cancer. Assay: immunoSEQ multiplex PCR; the TCRdb copy retains only in-frame clones and omits some. This sample has approximately 110,000 clones, with around 84% found just once. This material consisted of peripheral blood, taken from a patient treated with radiotherapy plus ipilimumab. The receptors come from a human donor with non-small cell lung cancer that progressed on radiotherapy plus ipilimumab. Some clones in this sample may be carry-over from other donors' samples. Both conserved end residues are part of each CDR3. D genes are given only for firm matches. Rows give clone size only sometimes, using once, few, many, or a class for an expanded clone.

D gene	clone size	J gene	V gene	CDR3 DNA	CDR3 protein
TRBD1	-	TRBJ2-7	TRBV29-1	TGCAGCGCTCTCGGGACAGGGGAGTACGAGCAGTACTTC	CSALGTGEYEQYF
-	-	TRBJ2-3	TRBV27	TGTGCCAGCAGTTTAGAGGGGGGGATCACAGATACGCAGTATTTT	CASSLEGGITDTQYF
-	-	TRBJ1-2	TRBV19	TGTGCCAGTAGTATCGGCAGGTACTATGGCTACACCTTC	CASSIGRYYGYTF
-	-	TRBJ2-7	TRBV6-1	TGTGCCAGCAGACCCGGAGAGAGCCCCTACGAGCAGTACTTC	CASRPGESPYEQYF
-	few	TRBJ1-5	TRBV7-6	TGTGCCAGCAGTCTCACAGACTATAGCAATCAGCCCCAGCATTTT	CASSLTDYSNQPQHF
-	-	TRBJ2-7	TRBV11-1	TGTGCCAGCAGCTGGGCGCTTGCCGGATCCTACGAGCAGTACTTC	CASSWALAGSYEQYF
TRBD1	-	TRBJ1-5	TRBV5-1	TGCGCCAGCAGCTTGGTCACAGGGGCGGATCAGCCCCAGCATTTT	CASSLVTGADQPQHF
TRBD2	-	TRBJ2-1	TRBV28	TGTGCCAGCAGGCGAGCGGGGGGGCCGTACAATGGGCAGTTCTTC	CASRRAGGPYNGQFF
-	-	TRBJ1-2	TRBV2	TGTGCCAGCAGTGAAGCGCAGCGGTCGCACTATGGCTACACCTTC	CASSEAQRSHYGYTF
-	-	TRBJ1-2	TRBV7-2	TGTGCCAGCAGCTTATTTCAAGGCGGCTACACCTTC	CASSLFQGGYTF
-	-	TRBJ1-2	TRBV4-1	TGCGCCAGCAGCCAAGGATGGGTGCCTGACTATGGCTACACCTTC	CASSQGWVPDYGYTF
-	few	TRBJ2-5	TRBV18	TGTGCCAGCTCACCACAGGGGAAAGAGACCCAGTACTTC	CASSPQGKETQYF
-	-	TRBJ2-7	TRBV7-2	TGTGCCAGCAGCTTAGTCCTAGGCGGGGGCGCCAGCTCCTACGAGCAGTACTTC	CASSLVLGGGASSYEQYF
-	-	TRBJ2-4	TRBV7-2	TGTGCCAGCAGCTTCCCCGAGGGTTCCAAAAACATTCAGTACTTC	CASSFPEGSKNIQYF
-	-	TRBJ1-2	TRBV12-5	TGTGCTAGTGGTTTTGCGGCAGACTCGTTCTATGGCTACACCTTC	CASGFAADSFYGYTF
TRBD2	-	TRBJ2-3	TRBV6-1	TGTGCCAGCAGTGAAGACGGCGGGGGGGCAGATACGCAGTATTTT	CASSEDGGGADTQYF
-	-	TRBJ2-3	TRBV19	TGTGCCAGTAGTATCGGGGACTCACAAGATACGCAGTATTTT	CASSIGDSQDTQYF
-	few	TRBJ2-7	TRBV5-1	TGCGCCAGCAGCTGGACACAGGGAAGCACCTACGAGCAGTACTTC	CASSWTQGSTYEQYF
-	-	TRBJ1-2	TRBV6-4	TGTGCCAGCAGCCCTTCATATGGCTACACCTTC	CASSPSYGYTF
-	-	TRBJ1-4	TRBV5-1	TGCGCCAGCAGCTTGCTCACAGGTGCAACTAATGAAAAACTGTTTTTT	CASSLLTGATNEKLFF
TRBD2	-	TRBJ2-3	TRBV5-1	TGCGCCAGCAGCATTGGGGGTAGCGGGGATACGCAGTATTTT	CASSIGGSGDTQYF
-	-	TRBJ1-6	TRBV5-6	TGTGCCAGCAGCCGGTTATCGTCGGGGGGGAATTCACCCCTCCACTTT	CASSRLSSGGNSPLHF
-	-	TRBJ1-6	TRBV5-6	TGTGCCAGCAGCCCCCTAGGGCGGGGCGGGACGTCTTCACCCCTCCACTTT	CASSPLGRGGTSSPLHF
TRBD2	-	TRBJ2-5	TRBV4-1	TGCGCCAGCAGCCAAGATGTAATGGGGACTAGCGAGTCGGAGACCCAGTACTTC	CASSQDVMGTSESETQYF
-	once	TRBJ2-7	TRBV6-5	TGTGCCAGCAGTTACTCGTTAGGGGACGAGCAGTACTTC	CASSYSLGDEQYF
-	-	TRBJ2-7	TRBV2	TGTGCCAGCAGTGATGCCCGGAACTACGAGCAGTACTTC	CASSDARNYEQYF
-	-	TRBJ1-2	TRBV28	TGTGCCAGCAGTTTTTCGGGGGAGGTCTATGGCTACACCTTC	CASSFSGEVYGYTF
-	-	TRBJ2-1	TRBV5-4	TGTGCCAGCAGCCGATGGGATCCCAATGAGCAGTTCTTC	CASSRWDPNEQFF
-	-	TRBJ2-1	TRBV21-1	TGTGCCAGCAGCAATCACCGGGAGCAGTTCTTC	CASSNHREQFF
-	-	TRBJ1-3	TRBV25-1	TGTGCCAGCCGGGACGACCTTTCTGGAAACACCATATATTTT	CASRDDLSGNTIYF
-	-	TRBJ1-5	TRBV5-8	TGTGCCAGCAGCTTGGGAAGACAGATTCTCCAGCCCCAGCATTTT	CASSLGRQILQPQHF
-	many	TRBJ2-2	TRBV6-4	TGTGCCAGCAGTGAGCAGGTCCCCGGGGAGCTGTTTTTT	CASSEQVPGELFF
-	-	TRBJ2-3	TRBV19	TGTGCCAGTACCCTGGGGCTAGCCAACACAGATACGCAGTATTTT	CASTLGLANTDTQYF
-	-	TRBJ2-5	TRBV5-1	TGCGCCAGCAGCTTCGGGACCTACCAAGAGACCCAGTACTTC	CASSFGTYQETQYF
TRBD1	once	TRBJ1-3	TRBV6-6	TGTGCCAGCGGGACAGCCTCTGGAAACACCATATATTTT	CASGTASGNTIYF
-	-	TRBJ1-4	TRBV18	TGTGCCAGCTCAAACTCTCGAGGGGGGACAAATGAAAAACTGTTTTTT	CASSNSRGGTNEKLFF
-	-	TRBJ1-2	TRBV7-2	TGTGCCAGCAGCTTTGGCGGGACTAACTATGGCTACACCTTC	CASSFGGTNYGYTF
TRBD2	-	TRBJ2-7	TRBV6-1	TGTGCCAGCAGGGAGGGGACTAGCGGCAATAACGAGCAGTACTTC	CASREGTSGNNEQYF
-	-	TRBJ2-2	TRBV5-5	TGTGCCAGCAGCTTGTTCAGGGATCCCGGGGAGCTGTTTTTT	CASSLFRDPGELFF
-	-	TRBJ1-2	TRBV19	TGTGCCAGTAGTATAATAATGGCAGGCGGACGTTATGGCTACACCTTC	CASSIIMAGGRYGYTF
TRBD1	-	TRBJ2-5	TRBV9	TGTGCCAGCAGCCGCGACAGGGGCCAAGAGACCCAGTACTTC	CASSRDRGQETQYF
TRBD2	-	TRBJ2-7	TRBV5-6	TGTGCCAGCAGCTTGGTGGGCCTAGCGGGGGGCGCCGAGCAGTACTTC	CASSLVGLAGGAEQYF
-	-	TRBJ1-3	TRBV2	TGTGCCAGCAGAAACCGAGGAAACACCATATATTTT	CASRNRGNTIYF
-	-	TRBJ2-5	TRBV5-1	TGCGCCAGCAGCTTCTATGGACAGTCTCGGGGGGAGACCCAGTACTTC	CASSFYGQSRGETQYF
TRBD2	once	TRBJ2-5	TRBV4-3	TGCGCCAGCAGCCAAGATTTGCGGGGGGGCCTGGAGACCCAGTACTTC	CASSQDLRGGLETQYF
-	-	TRBJ2-5	TRBV6-5	TGTGCCAGCAGCAATGCATGGAAACAAGAGACCCAGTACTTC	CASSNAWKQETQYF
TRBD1	-	TRBJ2-7	TRBV7-2	TGTGCCAGCAGCTTAGAGGCAGGGGGAAGCTACGAGCAGTACTTC	CASSLEAGGSYEQYF
-	once	TRBJ2-1	TRBV7-9	TGTGCCAGCAGCCTTACCCTATCCTACAATGAGCAGTTCTTC	CASSLTLSYNEQFF
-	-	TRBJ1-1	TRBV5-1	TGCGCCAGCAGCACCTTGACAGGCGCTTATACTGAAGCTTTCTTT	CASSTLTGAYTEAFF
-	-	TRBJ1-1	TRBV5-1	TGCGCCAGCAGCTTTGGCAGGGAGAACACTGAAGCTTTCTTT	CASSFGRENTEAFF
-	-	TRBJ1-5	TRBV2	TGTGCCAGCAGTGAATACAGGGACGGTCAGCCCCAGCATTTT	CASSEYRDGQPQHF
-	-	TRBJ2-7	TRBV11-1	TGTGCCAGCAGCCCTAGTGCGTCGGTCTCGTTCGTCAACGAGCAGTACTTC	CASSPSASVSFVNEQYF
TRBD2	-	TRBJ2-2	TRBV29-1	TGCAGCGTTGGAGGGACTAGCGGGAGTAAAGGGAACACCGGGGAGCTGTTTTTT	CSVGGTSGSKGNTGELFF
TRBD1	once	TRBJ2-3	TRBV2	TGTGCCAGCAGTGCAGGGGGCGGCACAGATACGCAGTATTTT	CASSAGGGTDTQYF